The 6 T cell receptor beta chains below all came from one sample that was sequenced in a study of cytotoxic CD8 clonotypes in ibrutinib-treated CLL. Sequencing was performed with immunoSEQ multiplex PCR; in TCRdb, only in-frame clones are kept and a portion is missing. The sample includes nearly 300,000 clones, 60% to 80% of them seen just once. Sequencing used PBMCs, obtained at disease progression, from a patient treated with ibrutinib. The receptor source for this set is a human donor with chronic lymphocytic leukemia.

V and J are TRBV9 and TRBJ2-5; D perhaps matches TRBD2 (7 bases). Trimming pared 0 bases from V and 5 bases from J, leaving 17 bases between. Germline V gene sequence: CDR1 SGDLS, CDR2 YYNGEE. CDR3 size: 16 residues. CDR3 bases: TGTGCCAGCAGCGTAGGAACAGGGAGGGCTAGGGAGACCCAGTACTTC. Translating gives CASSVGTGRARETQYF.

There are a few counts of this clone. The CDR3 protein is CASSPGQGGYYGYTF. DNA of the CDR3: TGCGCCAGCAGCCCCGGACAGGGTGGGTACTATGGCTACACCTTC. This chain connects TRBV5-1 to TRBJ1-2; TRBD1 aligns across 8 bases. Germline assignment: CDR1 SGHRS and CDR2 YFSETQ. The length of the CDR3 is 15 residues. V was pared by 4 bases and J by 3 bases, with 8 bases of the junction left unmatched.

In its sample, this clone was seen a few times. The V call is TRBV15, the J call TRBJ1-6; D unclear. V shed 0 bases and J shed 9 bases, with 6 bases lying between them. The CDR3 runs to 13 residues. CDR1 and CDR2 from the germline V gene are LNHNV and YYDKDF (reference sequence). CDR3 in amino acids: CATSREGFSPLHF. The CDR3 region has the DNA TGTGCCACCAGCAGAGAAGGGTTTTCACCCCTCCACTTT.

This chain joins TRBV2 and TRBJ1-1, with 8 positions matching TRBD1. The CDR3 contains 13 residues. The V gene end was trimmed by 9 bases and the J gene end by 4 bases; junction bases not matched to a gene: 7. Germline CDR1 and CDR2: SNHLY and FYNNEI. CDR3 amino acids: CASTGGWGTEAFF. The CDR3, as DNA: TGTGCCAGTACAGGGGGTTGGGGCACTGAAGCTTTCTTT.

This sequence joins TRBV6-5 and TRBJ2-3, with D uncertain. Germline CDR1 and CDR2: MNHEY and SVGAGI. V lost 6 bases and J 2 bases, leaving 12 bases between the germline ends. This CDR3 comprises 14 residues. The DNA for the CDR3 is TGTGCCAGCAGCCAAAGAAGGGTCACAGATACGCAGTATTTT. It yields the protein CASSQRRVTDTQYF.

The V gene is TRBV27, the J gene TRBJ1-2; D is perhaps TRBD1 (5 bases). Per the germline V gene, CDR1 is MNHEY and CDR2 is SMNVEV (reference sequence). The V end was cut by 0 bases, the J end by 5 bases, with 13 bases between. The CDR3 spans 15 residues. The CDR3 reads CASSLSGRFGYGYTF. The CDR3 coding sequence is TGTGCCAGCAGTTTATCGGGACGTTTTGGGTATGGCTACACCTTC.